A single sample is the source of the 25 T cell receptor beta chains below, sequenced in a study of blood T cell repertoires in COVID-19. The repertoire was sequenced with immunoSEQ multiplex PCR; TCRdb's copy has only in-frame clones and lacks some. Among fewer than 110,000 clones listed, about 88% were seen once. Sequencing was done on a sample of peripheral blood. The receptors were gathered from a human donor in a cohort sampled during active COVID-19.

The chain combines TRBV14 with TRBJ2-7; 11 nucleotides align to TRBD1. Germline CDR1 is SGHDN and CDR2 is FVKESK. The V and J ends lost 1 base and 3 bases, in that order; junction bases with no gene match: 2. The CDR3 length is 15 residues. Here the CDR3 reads CASSQGTGGFYEQYF. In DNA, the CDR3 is TGTGCCAGCAGCCAAGGGACAGGGGGCTTCTACGAGCAGTACTTC.

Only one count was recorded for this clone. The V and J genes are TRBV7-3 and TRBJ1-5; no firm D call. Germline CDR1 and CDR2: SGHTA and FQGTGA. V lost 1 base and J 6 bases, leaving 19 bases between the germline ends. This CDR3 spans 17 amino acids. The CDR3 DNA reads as TGTGCCAGCAGCTTAAGTGGAGGGAACATGGGCGGTCAGCCCCAGCATTTT. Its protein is CASSLSGGNMGGQPQHF. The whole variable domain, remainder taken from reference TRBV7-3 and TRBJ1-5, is GAGVSQTPSNKVTEKGKYVELRCDPISGHTALYWYRQSLGQGPEFLIYFQGTGAADDSGLPNDRFFAVRPEGSVSTLKIQRTERGDSAVYLCASSLSGGNMGGQPQHFGDGTRLSIL.

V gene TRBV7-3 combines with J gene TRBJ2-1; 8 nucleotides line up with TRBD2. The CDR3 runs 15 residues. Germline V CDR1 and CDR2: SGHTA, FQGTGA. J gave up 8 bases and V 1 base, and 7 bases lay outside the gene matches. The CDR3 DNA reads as TGTGCCAGCAGCTTAAACTCGGGGGGGCTCCATGAGCAGTTCTTC. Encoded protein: CASSLNSGGLHEQFF.

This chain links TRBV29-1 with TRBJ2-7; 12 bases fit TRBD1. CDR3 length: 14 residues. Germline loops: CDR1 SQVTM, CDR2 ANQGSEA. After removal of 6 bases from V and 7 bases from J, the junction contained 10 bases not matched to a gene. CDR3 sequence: CSVLPGQGAHEQYF. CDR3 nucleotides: TGCAGCGTGCTTCCGGGACAGGGGGCACATGAGCAGTACTTC.

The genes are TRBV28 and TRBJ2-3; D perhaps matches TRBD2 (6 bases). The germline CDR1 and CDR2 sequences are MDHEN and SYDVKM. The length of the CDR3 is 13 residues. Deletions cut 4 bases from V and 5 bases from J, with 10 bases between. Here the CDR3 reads CASSSGRGDTQYF. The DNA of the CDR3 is TGTGCCAGCAGTTCCGGGAGAGGAGATACGCAGTATTTT. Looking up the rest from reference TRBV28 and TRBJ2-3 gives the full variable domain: DVKVTQSSRYLVKRTGEKVFLECVQDMDHENMFWYRQDPGLGLRLIYFSYDVKMKEKGDIPEGYSVSREKKERFSLILESASTNQTSMYLCASSSGRGDTQYFGPGTRLTVL.

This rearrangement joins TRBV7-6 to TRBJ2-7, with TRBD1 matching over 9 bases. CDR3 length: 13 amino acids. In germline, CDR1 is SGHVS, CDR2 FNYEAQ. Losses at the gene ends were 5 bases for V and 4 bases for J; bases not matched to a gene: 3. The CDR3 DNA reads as TGTGCCAGCAGCGTGGACAGGGGTTACGAGCAGTACTTC. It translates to CASSVDRGYEQYF.

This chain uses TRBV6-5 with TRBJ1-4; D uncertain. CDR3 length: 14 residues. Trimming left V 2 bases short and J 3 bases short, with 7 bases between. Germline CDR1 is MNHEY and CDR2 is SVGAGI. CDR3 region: CASSYHSPNEKLFF. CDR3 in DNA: TGTGCCAGCAGTTACCACAGCCCTAATGAAAAACTGTTTTTT.

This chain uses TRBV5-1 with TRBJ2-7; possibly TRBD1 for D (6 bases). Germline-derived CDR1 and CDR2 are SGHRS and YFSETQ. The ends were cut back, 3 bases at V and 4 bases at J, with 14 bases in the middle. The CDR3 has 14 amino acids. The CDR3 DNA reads TGCGCCAGCAGCTCGTCCCGGGACATTTACGAGCAGTACTTC. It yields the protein CASSSSRDIYEQYF.

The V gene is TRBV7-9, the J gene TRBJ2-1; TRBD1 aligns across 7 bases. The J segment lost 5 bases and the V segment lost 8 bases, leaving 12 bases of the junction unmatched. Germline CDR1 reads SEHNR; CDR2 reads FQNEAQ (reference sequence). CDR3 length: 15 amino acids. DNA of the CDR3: TGTGCCAGCCGATCTTGGGGGCAGGGGGACAATGAGCAGTTCTTC. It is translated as CASRSWGQGDNEQFF.

CDR3 region: CATSDHLSGPFSGANVLTF. The CDR3 DNA reads TGTGCCACCAGTGACCACCTTAGCGGGCCGTTCTCTGGGGCCAACGTCCTGACTTTC. The chain uses TRBV24-1 and TRBJ2-6, with TRBD2 matching 7 bases. With V trimmed by 4 bases and J by 0 bases, 11 bases remained unmatched. Looked up from germline, CDR1 is KGHDR and CDR2 is SFDVKD. This CDR3 has 19 amino acids.

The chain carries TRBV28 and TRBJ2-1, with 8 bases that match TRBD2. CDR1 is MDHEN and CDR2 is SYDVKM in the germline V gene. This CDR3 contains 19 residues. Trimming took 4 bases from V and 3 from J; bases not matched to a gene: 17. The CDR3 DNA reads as TGTGCCAGCAGTTCCAATCCCCTGGTTGGTAGCGGGATCTACAATGAGCAGTTCTTC. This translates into CASSSNPLVGSGIYNEQFF.

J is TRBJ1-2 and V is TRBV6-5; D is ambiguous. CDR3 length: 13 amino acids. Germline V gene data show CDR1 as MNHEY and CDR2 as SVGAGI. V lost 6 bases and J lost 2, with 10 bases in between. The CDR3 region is CASSLGANYGYTF. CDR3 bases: TGTGCCAGCAGCCTGGGCGCGAACTATGGCTACACCTTC.

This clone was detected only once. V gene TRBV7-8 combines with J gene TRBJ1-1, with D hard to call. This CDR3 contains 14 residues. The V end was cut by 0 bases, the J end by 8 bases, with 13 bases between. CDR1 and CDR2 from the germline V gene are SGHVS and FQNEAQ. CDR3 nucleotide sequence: TGTGCCAGCAGCTTAGCGAGGGCGTCTACGGAAGCTTTCTTT. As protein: CASSLARASTEAFF.

The CDR3 DNA reads TGCGCCAGCAGTCGCCTTCTGAGACAGGGGGCAGACTATGGCTACACCTTC. Translation: CASSRLLRQGADYGYTF. The rearrangement joins TRBV23-1 to TRBJ1-2, with 10 bases aligning to TRBD1. TRBV23-1 is identified as an open reading frame with a role that is uncertain. V lost 4 bases to trimming and J lost 3 bases; unmatched junction nucleotides: 11. The CDR3 is 17 residues long.

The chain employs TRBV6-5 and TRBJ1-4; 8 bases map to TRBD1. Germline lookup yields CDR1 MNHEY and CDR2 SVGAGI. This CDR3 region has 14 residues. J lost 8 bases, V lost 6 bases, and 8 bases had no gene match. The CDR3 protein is CASRVDRGGEKLFF. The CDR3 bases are TGTGCCAGCAGAGTCGACAGGGGTGGAGAAAAACTGTTTTTT.

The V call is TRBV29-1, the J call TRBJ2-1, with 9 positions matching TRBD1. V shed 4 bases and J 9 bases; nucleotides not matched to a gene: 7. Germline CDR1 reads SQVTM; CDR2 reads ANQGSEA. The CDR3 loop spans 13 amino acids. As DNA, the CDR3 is TGCAGCGTTGGAGGGACAGGGTATGGTGAGCAGTTCTTC. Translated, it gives CSVGGTGYGEQFF.

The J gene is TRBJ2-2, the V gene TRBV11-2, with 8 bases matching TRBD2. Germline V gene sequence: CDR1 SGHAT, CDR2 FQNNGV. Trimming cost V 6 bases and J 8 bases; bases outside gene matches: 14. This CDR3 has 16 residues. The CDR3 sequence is CASSAAGRARSGELFF. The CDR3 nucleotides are TGTGCCAGCAGTGCGGCCGGGAGGGCCAGGTCTGGGGAGCTGTTTTTT. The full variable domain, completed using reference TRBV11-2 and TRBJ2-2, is EAGVAQSPRYKIIEKRQSVAFWCNPISGHATLYWYQQILGQGPKLLIQFQNNGVVDDSQLPKDRFSAERLKGVDSTLKIQPAKLEDSAVYLCASSAAGRARSGELFFGEGSRLTVL.

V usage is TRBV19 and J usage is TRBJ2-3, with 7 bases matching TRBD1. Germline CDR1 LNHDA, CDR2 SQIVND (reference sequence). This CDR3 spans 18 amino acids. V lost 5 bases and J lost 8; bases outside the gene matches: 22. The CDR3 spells CASSSLPFDRASFSTQYF. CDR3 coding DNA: TGTGCCAGTAGTTCCTTACCGTTCGACAGGGCATCCTTCAGTACGCAGTATTTT.

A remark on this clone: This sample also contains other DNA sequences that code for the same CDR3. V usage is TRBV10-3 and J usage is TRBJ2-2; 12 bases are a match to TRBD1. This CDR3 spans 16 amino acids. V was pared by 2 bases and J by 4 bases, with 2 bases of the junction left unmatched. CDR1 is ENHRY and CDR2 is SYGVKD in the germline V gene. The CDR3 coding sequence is TGTGCCATCAGTGAGGCGGGACAGGGGGCCACCGGGGAGCTGTTTTTT. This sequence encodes CAISEAGQGATGELFF.

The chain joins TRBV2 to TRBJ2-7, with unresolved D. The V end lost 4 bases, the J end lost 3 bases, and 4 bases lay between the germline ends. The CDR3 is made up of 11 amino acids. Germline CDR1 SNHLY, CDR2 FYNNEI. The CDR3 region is CASSARYEQYF. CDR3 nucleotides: TGTGCCAGCAGTGCCCGCTACGAGCAGTACTTC.

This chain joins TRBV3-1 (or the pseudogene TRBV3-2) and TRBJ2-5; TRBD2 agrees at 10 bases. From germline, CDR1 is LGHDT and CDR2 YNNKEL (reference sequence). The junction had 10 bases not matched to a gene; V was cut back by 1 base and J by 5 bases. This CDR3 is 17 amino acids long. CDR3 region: CASSQGVSSGSRETQYF. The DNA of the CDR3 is TGTGCCAGCAGCCAAGGAGTCTCTAGCGGGAGTAGGGAGACCCAGTACTTC.

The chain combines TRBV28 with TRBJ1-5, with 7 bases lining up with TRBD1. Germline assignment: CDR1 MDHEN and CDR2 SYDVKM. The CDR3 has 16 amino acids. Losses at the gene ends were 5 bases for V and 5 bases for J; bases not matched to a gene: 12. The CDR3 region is CASSPRTGRADQPQHF. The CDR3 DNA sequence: TGTGCCAGCAGTCCTCGGACAGGTAGGGCAGATCAGCCCCAGCATTTT.

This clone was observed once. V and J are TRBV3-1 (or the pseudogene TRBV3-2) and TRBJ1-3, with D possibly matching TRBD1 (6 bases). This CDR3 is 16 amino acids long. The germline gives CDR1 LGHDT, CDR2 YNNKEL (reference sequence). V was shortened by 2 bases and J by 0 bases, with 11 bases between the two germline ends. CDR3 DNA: TGTGCCAGCAGCCAACCTACAGGGAACTCTGGAAACACCATATATTTT. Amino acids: CASSQPTGNSGNTIYF.

This CDR3 reads CASSVGTDNQPQHF. CDR3 nucleotide sequence: TGTGCCAGCAGCGTCGGGACAGACAATCAGCCCCAGCATTTT. The chain recombines TRBV9 with TRBJ1-5; TRBD1 agrees at 7 bases. This CDR3 region has 14 residues. Trimming cost V 2 bases and J 3 bases; bases outside gene matches: 2. CDR1 is SGDLS, CDR2 YYNGEE, per germline.

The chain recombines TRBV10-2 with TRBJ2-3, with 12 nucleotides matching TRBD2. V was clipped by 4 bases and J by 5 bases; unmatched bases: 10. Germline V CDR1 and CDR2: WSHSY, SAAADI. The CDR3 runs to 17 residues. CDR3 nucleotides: TGCGCCAGCAGTGGGACTAGCGGGGACATCCCGGGAGATACGCAGTATTTT. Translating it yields CASSGTSGDIPGDTQYF.